Listed below are T cell receptor beta chains from one sample, sequenced in a study of OX40 agonist ivuxolimab in advanced cancers. Repertoires were generated with immunoSEQ multiplex PCR, while TCRdb's copy carries only in-frame clones and drops some. This table holds about 47,000 clones, more than 70% found once. Specimen: CD4+ or CD8+ T cells sorted from blood, collected in a trial of the OX40 agonist ivuxolimab. These receptors were obtained from an adult with an advanced solid tumor such as melanoma, head and neck, liver or kidney cancer. The conserved cysteine and the conserved F or W are not part of the CDR3 here. The order of the fields is V gene, clone size, CDR3 length, CDR3 protein. Clone sizes are given selectively: once, few, many, or a class where the clone is expanded.

V: TRBV5-5
size: NA
length: 12
CDR3: ASSRQGTTYGYT

V: TRBV6-5
size: once
length: 14
CDR3: ASSYSTGNFDYGYT

V: TRBV6-1
size: NA
length: 14
CDR3: ASSVSPGASNQPQH

V: TRBV5-1
size: NA
length: 10
CDR3: ASSESSYEQY

V: TRBV5-4
size: once
length: 14
CDR3: ASRRTSGRGADTQY

V: TRBV5-4
size: NA
length: 13
CDR3: ASSRGHPRGTEAF

V: TRBV6-1
size: few
length: 11
CDR3: ASRTGAYQPQH

V: TRBV19
size: NA
length: 14
CDR3: ASSIQGVSSGNTIY

V: TRBV7-2
size: NA
length: 12
CDR3: ASSLGGAIYEQY

V: TRBV6-6
size: NA
length: 14
CDR3: ASSYSTGTGSYEQY

V: TRBV18
size: NA
length: 12
CDR3: ASSGGQTSYEQY

V: TRBV7-9
size: NA
length: 11
CDR3: ASSLESDYGYT

V: TRBV11-2
size: NA
length: 10
CDR3: ASSPSGGTQY

V: TRBV6-6
size: NA
length: 9
CDR3: ASRDGLVQY

V: TRBV18
size: NA
length: 13
CDR3: ASSLRQSSGNTIY

V: TRBV7-8
size: NA
length: 11
CDR3: ASSFFQGSGYT

V: TRBV7-3
size: NA
length: 14
CDR3: ASSPRGGTGDYGYT

V: TRBV5-1
size: NA
length: 16
CDR3: ASSPGVTSGRNSYEQY

V: TRBV6-6
size: NA
length: 13
CDR3: ASTSTGSSNQPQH

V: TRBV6-5
size: once
length: 12
CDR3: ASMTIEGPLGYT

V: TRBV6-6
size: NA
length: 13
CDR3: ASSFLAGGGGEQF

V: TRBV27
size: once
length: 14
CDR3: ASSLSGSFSGNTIY

V: TRBV5-1
size: NA
length: 13
CDR3: ASSLVVGSENIQY

V: TRBV12-5
size: NA
length: 12
CDR3: AILAPSPQDTQY

V: TRBV27
size: NA
length: 13
CDR3: ASSPGVFSGETQY

V: TRBV30
size: NA
length: 13
CDR3: AWTSIGVTNEKLF

V: TRBV7-2
size: NA
length: 13
CDR3: ASSSMSQKNTEAF

V: TRBV4-3
size: NA
length: 15
CDR3: ASSLMPFTSGKIEQF

V: TRBV9
size: NA
length: 12
CDR3: ASSVDPEYNEQF

V: TRBV7-9
size: NA
length: 11
CDR3: ASSSTGTDTQY

V: TRBV7-9
size: NA
length: 13
CDR3: ASSSHDGGNQPQH

V: TRBV4-2
size: NA
length: 14
CDR3: ASSQAAKATNEKLF

V: TRBV18
size: NA
length: 11
CDR3: ASSPPGTDTQY

V: TRBV2
size: NA
length: 13
CDR3: ASFLSGTGANVLT

V: TRBV6-5
size: NA
length: 12
CDR3: ASSRLAGAYEQY

V: TRBV5-1
size: once
length: 13
CDR3: ASSPGTGGSETQY

V: TRBV2
size: NA
length: 16
CDR3: ASFDLGASGGSYNEQF

V: TRBV27
size: NA
length: 13
CDR3: ASSLKPSGILEQF

V: TRBV5-1
size: NA
length: 14
CDR3: ASSLAELADQETQY

V: TRBV6-5
size: NA
length: 11
CDR3: ASSYVGVQPQH

V: TRBV7-9
size: NA
length: 10
CDR3: ASSSAGSPLH

V: TRBV11-3
size: NA
length: 11
CDR3: ASTGENTGELF

V: TRBV18
size: NA
length: 11
CDR3: ASSAGLRETQY

V: TRBV7-9
size: NA
length: 13
CDR3: ASSLGGQLGEKLF